What follows describes a single T cell receptor beta chain. The record originates from a study of blood T cell repertoires in COVID-19. Study in general: PBMCs, B-cell-depleted T cells, or T cells provided the cDNA or gDNA that made up the material.

The germline CDR1 and CDR2 sequences are LGHNA and YNFKEQ. The CDR3 length is 15 residues. Trimming left V 4 bases short and J 4 bases short, with 16 bases between. Some clones are missing from TCRdb's copy, which holds only in-frame ones; the method was immunoSEQ multiplex PCR. The sample has about 200,000 clones; around 83% are singletons. The chain is built from TRBV4-2 and TRBJ1-2; D is undetermined. The material sequenced was peripheral blood. This TCR was sampled from a human donor in a cohort sampled during active COVID-19. The CDR3 loop is CASSLIRPIFYGYTF. The CDR3 region has the DNA TGTGCCAGCAGCCTAATCAGGCCTATTTTCTATGGCTACACCTTC.